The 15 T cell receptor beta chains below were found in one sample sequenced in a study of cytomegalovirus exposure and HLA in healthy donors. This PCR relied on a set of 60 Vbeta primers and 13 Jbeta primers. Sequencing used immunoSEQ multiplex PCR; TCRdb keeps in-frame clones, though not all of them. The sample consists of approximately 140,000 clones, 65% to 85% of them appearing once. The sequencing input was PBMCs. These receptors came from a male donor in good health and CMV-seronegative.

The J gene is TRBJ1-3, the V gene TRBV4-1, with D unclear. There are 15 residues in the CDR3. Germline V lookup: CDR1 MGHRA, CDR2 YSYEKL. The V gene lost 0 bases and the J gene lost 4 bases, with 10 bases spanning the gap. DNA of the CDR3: TGCGCCAGCAGCCAAGACCCCCACACCGGAAACACCATATATTTT. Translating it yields CASSQDPHTGNTIYF.

For the CDR3, the DNA is TGTGCCAGCGGAGGAGGCATGAACACTGAAGCTTTCTTT. Translating gives CASGGGMNTEAFF. The rearrangement uses TRBV13 and TRBJ1-1; the D is unclear. Germline-derived CDR1 and CDR2 are PRHDT and FYEKMQ (reference sequence). V dropped 8 bases and J dropped 0 bases, with 10 bases sitting between them. The CDR3 totals 13 residues.

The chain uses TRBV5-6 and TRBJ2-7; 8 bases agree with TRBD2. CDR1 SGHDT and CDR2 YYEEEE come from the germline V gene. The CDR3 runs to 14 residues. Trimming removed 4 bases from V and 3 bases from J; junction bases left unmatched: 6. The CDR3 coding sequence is TGTGCCAGCAGCCGCGCCGGGACTAGCTACGAGCAGTACTTC. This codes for CASSRAGTSYEQYF.

The chain's CDR3 is CAWRLAASYNEQFF. The CDR3 coding sequence is TGTGCCTGGAGACTAGCGGCTTCCTACAATGAGCAGTTCTTC. The chain is built from TRBV30 and TRBJ2-1; 8 bases map to TRBD2. Germline V gene sequence: CDR1 GTSNPN, CDR2 SVGIG (reference sequence). This CDR3 is built from 14 residues. Unmatched junction bases numbered 2, after V lost 3 bases and J lost 1 base.

The CDR3 loop reads CASSRDLNTEAFF. The CDR3 DNA reads TGTGCCAGCTCTCGGGACTTGAACACTGAAGCTTTCTTT. The chain recombines TRBV18 with TRBJ1-1, with D perhaps TRBD1 (5 bases). Germline V gene sequence: CDR1 KGHSH, CDR2 LQKENI. V lost 6 bases, J lost 0 bases, and 8 bases lay in between. The CDR3 contains 13 residues.

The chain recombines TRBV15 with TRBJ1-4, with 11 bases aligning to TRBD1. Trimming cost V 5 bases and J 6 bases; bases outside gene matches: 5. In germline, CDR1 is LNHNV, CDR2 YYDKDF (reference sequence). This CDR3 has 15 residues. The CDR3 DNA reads TGTGCCACCAGCCCGGACAGGGGGCTATATGAAAAACTGTTTTTT. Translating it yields CATSPDRGLYEKLFF.

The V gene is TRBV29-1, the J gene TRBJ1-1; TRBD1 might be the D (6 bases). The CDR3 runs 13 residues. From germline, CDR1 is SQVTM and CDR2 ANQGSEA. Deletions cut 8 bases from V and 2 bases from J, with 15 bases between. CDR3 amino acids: CSPMRGSNTEAFF. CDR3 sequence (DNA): TGCAGCCCTATGAGGGGGAGTAACACTGAAGCTTTCTTT.

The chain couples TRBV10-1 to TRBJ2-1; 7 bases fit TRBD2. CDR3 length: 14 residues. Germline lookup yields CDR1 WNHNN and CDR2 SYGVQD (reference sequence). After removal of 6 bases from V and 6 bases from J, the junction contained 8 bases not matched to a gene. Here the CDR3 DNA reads TGCGCCAGCAGCCCCGGGACTACCATCAATGAGCAGTTCTTC. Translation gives CASSPGTTINEQFF.

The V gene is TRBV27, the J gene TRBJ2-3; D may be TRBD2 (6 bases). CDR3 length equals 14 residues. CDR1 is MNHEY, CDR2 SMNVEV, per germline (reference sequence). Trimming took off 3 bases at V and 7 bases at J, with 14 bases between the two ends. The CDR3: CASSLGGKGHTQYF. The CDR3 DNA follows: TGTGCCAGCAGTTTGGGCGGGAAGGGTCATACGCAGTATTTT.

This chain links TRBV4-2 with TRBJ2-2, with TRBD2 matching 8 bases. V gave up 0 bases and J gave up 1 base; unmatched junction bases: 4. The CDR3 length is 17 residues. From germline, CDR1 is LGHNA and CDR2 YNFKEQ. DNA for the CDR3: TGTGCCAGCAGCCAAGAATTGACTAGCGTGAACACCGGGGAGCTGTTTTTT. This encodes CASSQELTSVNTGELFF.

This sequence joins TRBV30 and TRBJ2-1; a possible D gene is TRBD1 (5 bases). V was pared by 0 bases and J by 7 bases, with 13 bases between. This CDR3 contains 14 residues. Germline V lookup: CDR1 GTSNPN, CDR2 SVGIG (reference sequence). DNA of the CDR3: TGTGCCTGGAGTGTACCATGGGGCGCGAATGAGCAGTTCTTC. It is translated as CAWSVPWGANEQFF.

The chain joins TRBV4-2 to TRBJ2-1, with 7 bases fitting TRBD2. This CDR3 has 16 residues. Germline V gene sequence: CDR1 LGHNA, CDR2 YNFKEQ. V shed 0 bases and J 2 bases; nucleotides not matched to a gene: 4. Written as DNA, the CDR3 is TGTGCCAGCAGCCAAGACGAACGGGAGGCCTACAATGAGCAGTTCTTC. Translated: CASSQDEREAYNEQFF.

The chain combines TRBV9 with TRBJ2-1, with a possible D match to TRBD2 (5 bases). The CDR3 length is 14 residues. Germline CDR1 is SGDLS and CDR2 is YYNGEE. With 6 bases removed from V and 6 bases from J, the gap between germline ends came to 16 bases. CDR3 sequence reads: CASNIVGAANEQFF. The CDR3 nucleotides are TGTGCCAGCAACATTGTGGGAGCGGCCAATGAGCAGTTCTTC.

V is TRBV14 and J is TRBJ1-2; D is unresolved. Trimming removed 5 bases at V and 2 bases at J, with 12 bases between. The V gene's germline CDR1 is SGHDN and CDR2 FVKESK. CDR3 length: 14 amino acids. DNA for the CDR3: TGTGCCAGCAGCGGAACAGCGGTCAACTATGGCTACACCTTC. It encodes CASSGTAVNYGYTF.

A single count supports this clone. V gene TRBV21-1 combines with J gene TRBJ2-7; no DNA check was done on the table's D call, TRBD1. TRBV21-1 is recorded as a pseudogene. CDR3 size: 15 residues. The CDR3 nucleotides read TGTGCCAGCATCCTAAGGGGGACAGACGACCACGAGCAGTACTTC. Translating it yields CASILRGTDDHEQYF.